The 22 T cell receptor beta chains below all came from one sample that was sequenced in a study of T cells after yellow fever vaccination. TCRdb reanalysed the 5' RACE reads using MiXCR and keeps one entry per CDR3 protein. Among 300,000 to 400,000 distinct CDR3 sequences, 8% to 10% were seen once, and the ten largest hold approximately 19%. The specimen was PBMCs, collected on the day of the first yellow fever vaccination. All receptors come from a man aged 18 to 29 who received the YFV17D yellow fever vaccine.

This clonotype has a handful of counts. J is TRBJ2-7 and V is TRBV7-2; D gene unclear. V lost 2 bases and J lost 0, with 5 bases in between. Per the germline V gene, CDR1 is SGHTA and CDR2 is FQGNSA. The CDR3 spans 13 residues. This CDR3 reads CASSLYPSYEQYV. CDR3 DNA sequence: TGTGCCAGCAGCTTATACCCCTCCTACGAGCAGTACGTC.

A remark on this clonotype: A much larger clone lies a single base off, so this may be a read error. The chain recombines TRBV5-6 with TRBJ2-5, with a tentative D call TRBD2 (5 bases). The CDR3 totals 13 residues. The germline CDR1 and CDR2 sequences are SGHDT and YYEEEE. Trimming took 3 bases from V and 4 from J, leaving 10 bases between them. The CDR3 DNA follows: TGTGCCAGCAGCTCCGGGGATGGAGAGACCCAGTACTTC. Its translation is CASSSGDGETQYF.

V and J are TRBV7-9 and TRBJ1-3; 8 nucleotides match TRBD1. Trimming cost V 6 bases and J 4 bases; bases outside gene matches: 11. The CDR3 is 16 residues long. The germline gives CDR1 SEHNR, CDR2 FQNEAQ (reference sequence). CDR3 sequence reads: CASRSPGQAAGNTIYF. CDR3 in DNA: TGTGCCAGCAGATCACCGGGACAGGCGGCAGGAAACACCATATATTTT.

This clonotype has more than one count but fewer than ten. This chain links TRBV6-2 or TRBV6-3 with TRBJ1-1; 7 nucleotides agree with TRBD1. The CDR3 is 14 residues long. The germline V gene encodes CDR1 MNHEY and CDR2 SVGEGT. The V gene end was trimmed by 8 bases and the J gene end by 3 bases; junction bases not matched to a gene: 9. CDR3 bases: TGTGCCAGCGATTCGGGACAGAAATACACTGAAGCTTTCTTT. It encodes CASDSGQKYTEAFF.

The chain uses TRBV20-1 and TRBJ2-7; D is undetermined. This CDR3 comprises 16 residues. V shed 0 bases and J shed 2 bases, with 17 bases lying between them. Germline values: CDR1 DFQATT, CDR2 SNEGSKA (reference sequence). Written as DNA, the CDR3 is TGCAGTGCTAGAGATGCTCGGGTTTCCTCGGCCTACGAGCAGTACGTC. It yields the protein CSARDARVSSAYEQYV.

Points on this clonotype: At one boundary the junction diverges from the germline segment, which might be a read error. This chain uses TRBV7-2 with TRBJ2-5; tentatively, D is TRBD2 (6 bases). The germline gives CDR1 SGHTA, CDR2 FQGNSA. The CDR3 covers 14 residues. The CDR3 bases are TGTGCCAGCAGCGTAGCAGCGGGCCCAGAGACCCAGTACTTC. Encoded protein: CASSVAAGPETQYF. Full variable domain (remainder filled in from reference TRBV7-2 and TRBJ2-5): GAGVSQSPSNKVTEKGKDVELRCDPISGHTALYWYRQSLGQGLEFLIYFQGNSAPDKSGLPSDRFSAERTGGSVSTLTIQRTQQEDSAVYLCASSVAAGPETQYFGPGTRLLVL.

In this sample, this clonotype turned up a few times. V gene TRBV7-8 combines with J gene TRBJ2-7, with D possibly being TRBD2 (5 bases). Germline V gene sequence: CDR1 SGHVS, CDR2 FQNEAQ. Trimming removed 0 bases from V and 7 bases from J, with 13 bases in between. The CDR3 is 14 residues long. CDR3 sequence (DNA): TGTGCCAGCAGCTTAGCGGCCCTAGCAAGGGAGCAGTACGTC. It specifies CASSLAALAREQYV.

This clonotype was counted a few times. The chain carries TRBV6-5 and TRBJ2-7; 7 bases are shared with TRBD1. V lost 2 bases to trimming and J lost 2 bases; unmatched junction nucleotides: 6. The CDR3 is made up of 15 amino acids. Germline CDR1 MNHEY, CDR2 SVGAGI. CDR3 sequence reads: CASSYGDRRAYEQYF. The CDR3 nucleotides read TGTGCCAGCAGTTACGGGGACAGACGAGCCTACGAGCAGTACTTC.

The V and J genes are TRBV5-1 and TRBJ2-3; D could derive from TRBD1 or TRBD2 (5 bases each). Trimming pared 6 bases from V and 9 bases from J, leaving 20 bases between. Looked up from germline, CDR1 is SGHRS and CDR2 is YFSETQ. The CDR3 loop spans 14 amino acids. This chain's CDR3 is CASTPGTHFDTQYF. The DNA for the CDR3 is TGCGCCAGCACCCCCGGGACGCACTTCGACACGCAGTATTTT.

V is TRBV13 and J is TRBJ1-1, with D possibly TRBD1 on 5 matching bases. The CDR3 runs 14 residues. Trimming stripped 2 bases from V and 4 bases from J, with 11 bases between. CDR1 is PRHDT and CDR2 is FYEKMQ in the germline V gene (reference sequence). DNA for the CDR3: TGTGCCAGCAGCTTATCAGGGTGGGGCACTGAAGCTTTCTTT. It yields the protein CASSLSGWGTEAFF.

The CDR3 sequence: CAASGGDFTGELFF. For the CDR3, the DNA is TGTGCCGCCTCCGGGGGCGATTTCACCGGGGAGCTGTTTTTT. The chain is built from TRBV6-2 or TRBV6-3 and TRBJ2-2; the D call may be TRBD1 or TRBD2 (6 bases each). The CDR3 has 14 residues. Trimming left V 11 bases short and J 4 bases short, with 17 bases between. Germline V CDR1 and CDR2: MNHEY, SVGEGT.

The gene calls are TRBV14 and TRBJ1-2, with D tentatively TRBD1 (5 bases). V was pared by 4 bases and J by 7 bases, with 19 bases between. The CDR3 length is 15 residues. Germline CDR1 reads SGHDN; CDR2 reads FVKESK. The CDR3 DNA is TGTGCCAGCAGCCCCGGGACGTGGGGACTGGGTGGCTACACCTTC. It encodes CASSPGTWGLGGYTF.

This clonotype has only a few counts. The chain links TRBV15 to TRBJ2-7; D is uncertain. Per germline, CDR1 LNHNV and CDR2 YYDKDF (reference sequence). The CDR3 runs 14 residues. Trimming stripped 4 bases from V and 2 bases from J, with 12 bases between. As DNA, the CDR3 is TGTGCCACCAGCACCAACGCCGAGCCCTACGAGCAGTACTTC. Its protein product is CATSTNAEPYEQYF.

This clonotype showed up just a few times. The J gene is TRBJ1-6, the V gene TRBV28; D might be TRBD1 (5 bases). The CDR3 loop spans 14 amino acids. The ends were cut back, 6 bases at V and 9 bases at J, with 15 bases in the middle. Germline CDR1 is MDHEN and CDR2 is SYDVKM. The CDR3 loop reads CASSPLRDGSPLHF. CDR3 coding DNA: TGTGCCAGCAGCCCCCTCAGGGACGGTTCACCCCTCCACTTT.

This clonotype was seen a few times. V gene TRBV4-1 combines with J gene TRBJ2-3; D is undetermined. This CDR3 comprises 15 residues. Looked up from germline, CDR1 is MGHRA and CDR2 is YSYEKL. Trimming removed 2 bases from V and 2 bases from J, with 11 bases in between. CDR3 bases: TGCGCCAGCAGCCAACCTCTTGGAATCACAGATACGCAGTATTTT. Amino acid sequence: CASSQPLGITDTQYF.

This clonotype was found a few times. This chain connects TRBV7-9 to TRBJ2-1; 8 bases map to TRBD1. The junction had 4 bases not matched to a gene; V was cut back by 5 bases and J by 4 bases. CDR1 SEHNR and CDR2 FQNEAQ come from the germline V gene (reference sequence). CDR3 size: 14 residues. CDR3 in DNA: TGTGCCAGCAGCATCGGGACAGGTTACAATGAGCAGTTCTTC. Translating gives CASSIGTGYNEQFF.

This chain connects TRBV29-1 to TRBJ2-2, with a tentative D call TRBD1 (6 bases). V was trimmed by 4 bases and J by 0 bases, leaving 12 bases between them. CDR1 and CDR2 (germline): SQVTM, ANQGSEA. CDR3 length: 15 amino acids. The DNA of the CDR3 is TGCAGCGTTGCAGCCCAGGGGTCGAACACCGGGGAGCTGTTTTTT. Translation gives CSVAAQGSNTGELFF.

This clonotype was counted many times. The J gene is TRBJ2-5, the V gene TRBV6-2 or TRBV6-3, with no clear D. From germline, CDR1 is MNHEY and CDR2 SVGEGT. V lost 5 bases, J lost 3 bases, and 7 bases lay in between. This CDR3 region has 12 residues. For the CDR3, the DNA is TGTGCCAGCAGTCCAACGGAAGAGACCCAGTACTTC. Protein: CASSPTEETQYF.

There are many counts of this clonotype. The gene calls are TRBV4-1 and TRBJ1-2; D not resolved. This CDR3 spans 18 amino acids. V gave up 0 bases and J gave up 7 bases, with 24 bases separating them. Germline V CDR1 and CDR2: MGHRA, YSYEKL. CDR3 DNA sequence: TGCGCCAGCAGCCAAGACCCGCTTCGGACCTACCCGGGGAGTGGCTACACCTTC. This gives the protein CASSQDPLRTYPGSGYTF.

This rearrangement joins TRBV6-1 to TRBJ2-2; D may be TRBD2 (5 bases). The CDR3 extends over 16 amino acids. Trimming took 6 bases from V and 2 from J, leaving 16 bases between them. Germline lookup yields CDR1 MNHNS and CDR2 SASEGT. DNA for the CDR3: TGTGCCAGCAGAATGTCCCGGGGAAGAAACACCGGGGAGCTGTTTTTT. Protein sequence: CASRMSRGRNTGELFF.

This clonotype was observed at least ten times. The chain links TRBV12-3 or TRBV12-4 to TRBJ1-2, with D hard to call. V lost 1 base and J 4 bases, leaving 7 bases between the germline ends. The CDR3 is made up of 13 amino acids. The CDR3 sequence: CASSLGAGYGYTF. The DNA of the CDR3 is TGTGCCAGCAGTTTAGGCGCAGGCTATGGCTACACCTTC.

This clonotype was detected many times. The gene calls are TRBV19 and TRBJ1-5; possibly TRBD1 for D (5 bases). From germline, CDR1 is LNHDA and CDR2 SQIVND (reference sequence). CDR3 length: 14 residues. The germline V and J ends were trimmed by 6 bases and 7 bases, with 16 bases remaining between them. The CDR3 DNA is TGTGCCAGTAGCCTACCTCAGGGTCAGCAGCCCCAGCATTTT. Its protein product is CASSLPQGQQPQHF. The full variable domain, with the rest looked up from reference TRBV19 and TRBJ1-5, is DGGITQSPKYLFRKEGQNVTLSCEQNLNHDAMYWYRQDPGQGLRLIYYSQIVNDFQKGDIAEGYSVSREKKESFPLTVTSAQKNPTAFYLCASSLPQGQQPQHFGDGTRLSIL.